This passage covers 20 T cell receptor beta chains from one sample sequenced in a study of T cells in Graves' hyperthyroidism and ophthalmopathy (dated by TCRdb to 2018 to 2020). Library method: multiplex PCR. Sequenced on an Illumina HiSeq 2000. The TCR beta CDR3 regions were amplified from the RNA transcripts. A first-round RT-PCR of the TCR CDR3 used the HTBI primer set with the Qiagen OneStep RT-PCR kit. Using fastp at Q25 and MiXCR, TCRdb reprocessed the public reads and kept productive beta chains. Every CDR3 protein is listed once, alongside the most common genes and DNA of its rows. For this sample the table gives 300,000 to 400,000 distinct CDR3 sequences, of which roughly 15% were detected only once. The top ten clones comprise around a fifth of the sample. Material for sequencing was blood. Receptors originate from a woman in her 30s with Graves' ophthalmopathy.

This clonotype has just a few counts. CDR3 coding DNA: TGTGCCAGCAGTCAACACGGGACTCCTGCAACTAATGAAAAACTGTTTTTT. As protein: CASSQHGTPATNEKLFF. V is TRBV12-3 or TRBV12-4 and J is TRBJ1-4, with D possibly being TRBD1 (5 bases). The CDR3 runs to 17 residues. Trimming removed 5 bases at V and 0 bases at J, with 16 bases between.

In the case of this clonotype: Since a much larger clone is just one base distant, this may be a read error. The chain has TRBV28 and TRBJ1-4; 7 bases are a match to TRBD1. V shed 3 bases, J shed 7 bases, and the junction held 5 bases outside the gene matches. CDR1 is MDHEN and CDR2 is SYDVKM in the germline V gene. CDR3 length equals 14 residues. The CDR3 sequence: CASSFVQGFEKLFF. In nucleotides, the CDR3 is TGTGCCAGCAGTTTTGTACAGGGGTTTGAAAAACTGTTTTTT.

This clonotype was observed at least ten times. The chain couples TRBV29-1 to TRBJ2-1; the match to TRBD1 covers 8 bases. CDR3 length equals 15 residues. V lost 6 bases to trimming and J lost 4 bases; unmatched junction nucleotides: 11. Germline V gene data show CDR1 as SQVTM and CDR2 as ANQGSEA. The DNA for the CDR3 is TGCAGCGTCCATATACCGGGACAGGCTTACAATGAGCAGTTCTTC. Protein product: CSVHIPGQAYNEQFF.

In this sample, this clonotype turned up many times. The chain has TRBV18 and TRBJ1-2; 7 bases map to TRBD1. This CDR3 has 17 residues. Trimming removed 3 bases from V and 5 bases from J; junction bases left unmatched: 15. Germline assignment: CDR1 KGHSH and CDR2 LQKENI. The CDR3 DNA is TGTGCCAGCTCACCCTATACCCTGGGACAGACAGCATATGGCTACACCTTC. This translates into CASSPYTLGQTAYGYTF.

V and J are TRBV15 and TRBJ1-3; 12 nucleotides agree with TRBD1. Germline trimming cut 4 bases from V and 1 base from J; bases unmatched to any gene: 11. Per germline, CDR1 LNHNV and CDR2 YYDKDF (reference sequence). This CDR3 region has 19 residues. The CDR3 nucleotides read TGTGCCACCAGCACACCGGGGACAGGGGGCCTCATATCTGGAAACACCATATATTTT. It encodes CATSTPGTGGLISGNTIYF.

This clonotype was seen ten or more times. The CDR3 DNA sequence: TGCAGTGCTAGAATTAAAGAGACTAGCGGGGGGACGAGCGCGAACACCGGGGAGCTGTTTTTT. This translates into CSARIKETSGGTSANTGELFF. This sequence joins TRBV20-1 and TRBJ2-2; 13 bases fit TRBD2. Germline loops: CDR1 DFQATT, CDR2 SNEGSKA (reference sequence). This CDR3 comprises 21 residues. V lost 2 bases to trimming and J lost 0 bases; unmatched junction nucleotides: 15.

This clonotype was seen many times. CDR3 DNA: TGTGCCAGCAGCCAAGGGGGAGGGTTGGGGGAGCCCCAGCATTTT. This codes for CASSQGGGLGEPQHF. The gene calls are TRBV3-1 and TRBJ1-5; TRBD1 is a possible D gene (5 bases). Germline V gene data show CDR1 as LGHDT and CDR2 as YNNKEL (reference sequence). With 1 base removed from V and 8 bases from J, the gap between germline ends came to 15 bases. This CDR3 contains 15 residues.

This clonotype was seen at least ten times. The chain has TRBV30 and TRBJ1-2, with 9 positions matching TRBD1. Germline CDR1 reads GTSNPN; CDR2 reads SVGIG (reference sequence). This CDR3 has 16 amino acids. After removal of 2 bases from V and 6 bases from J, the junction contained 13 bases not matched to a gene. The CDR3 is CAWSRPGTGKENGYTF. The DNA of the CDR3 is TGTGCCTGGAGTCGTCCCGGGACAGGGAAAGAAAATGGCTACACCTTC.

This clonotype was recorded many times. The J gene is TRBJ2-3, the V gene TRBV20-1; 7 bases are shared with TRBD2. CDR1 DFQATT and CDR2 SNEGSKA come from the germline V gene (reference sequence). After removal of 0 bases from V and 3 bases from J, the junction contained 12 bases not matched to a gene. The CDR3 length is 17 residues. CDR3 bases: TGCAGTGCTAGAGACCCTGAGGAGCGGGGACTAACAGATACGCAGTATTTT. Its protein product is CSARDPEERGLTDTQYF.

Turning to this clonotype: Likely a read error: the CDR3 ends without its conserved phenylalanine or tryptophan. The rearrangement links TRBV9 to TRBJ2-2; D not resolved. V dropped 0 bases and J dropped 7 bases, with 7 bases sitting between them. The germline gives CDR1 SGDLS, CDR2 YYNGEE. The CDR3 is made up of 13 amino acids. Written as DNA, the CDR3 is TGTGCCAGCAGCGTAGTGGGCCTCGGGGAGCTGTTTTCT. The encoded protein is CASSVVGLGELFS.

This clonotype was picked up many times. The V gene is TRBV6-1, the J gene TRBJ2-3, with D possibly matching TRBD2 (5 bases). This CDR3 has 14 residues. The germline gives CDR1 MNHNS, CDR2 SASEGT. The V end lost 8 bases, the J end lost 4 bases, and 16 bases lay between the germline ends. The CDR3: CASVRPGLSDTQYF. In nucleotides, the CDR3 is TGTGCCAGCGTCCGACCGGGATTGTCAGATACGCAGTATTTT.

A few counts support this clonotype. The chain joins TRBV15 to TRBJ2-5, with TRBD1 matching 7 bases. CDR1 is LNHNV, CDR2 YYDKDF, per germline (reference sequence). The CDR3 spans 16 residues. Trimming took 5 bases from V and 0 from J; bases not matched to a gene: 9. This CDR3 is CATSSGTAKYQETQYF. CDR3 bases: TGTGCCACCAGCTCCGGGACAGCCAAGTACCAAGAGACCCAGTACTTC.

In this sample, this clonotype turned up many times. The J gene is TRBJ1-2, the V gene TRBV7-8, with D unclear. Per germline, CDR1 SGHVS and CDR2 FQNEAQ. V was pared by 1 base and J by 1 base, with 7 bases between. CDR3 length equals 14 residues. CDR3 region: CASSLGGINYGYTF. CDR3 DNA: TGTGCCAGCAGCTTAGGAGGTATTAACTATGGCTACACCTTC.

This clonotype occurred many times. The rearrangement uses TRBV3-1 and TRBJ2-3; D gene uncertain. Trimming pared 2 bases from V and 1 base from J, leaving 7 bases between. Germline V gene data show CDR1 as LGHDT and CDR2 as YNNKEL (reference sequence). The CDR3 length is 14 residues. CDR3 nucleotide sequence: TGTGCCAGCAGCCAAACTGTGGGCACAGATACGCAGTATTTT. It is translated as CASSQTVGTDTQYF.

This chain uses TRBV25-1 with TRBJ2-6, with D possibly being TRBD1 or TRBD2 (5 bases each). CDR3 length equals 16 residues. Between the trimmed V and J ends, which lost 4 bases and 4 bases, there was a span of 14 bases. Per germline, CDR1 MGHDK and CDR2 SYGVNS. CDR3 residues: CASSARRGVGANVLTF. The DNA for the CDR3 is TGTGCCAGCAGTGCCCGACGGGGCGTAGGGGCCAACGTCCTGACTTTC.

This clonotype was recorded a few times. CDR3: CSARTFTGELFF. The CDR3 DNA reads as TGCAGTGCTAGGACTTTCACCGGGGAGCTGTTTTTT. The chain couples TRBV20-1 to TRBJ2-2; D unclear. Germline assignment: CDR1 DFQATT and CDR2 SNEGSKA (reference sequence). V was cut by 3 bases and J by 4 bases, with 6 bases left in between. This CDR3 comprises 12 residues.

This clonotype was picked up a small number of times. This chain uses TRBV9 with TRBJ2-2; 10 nucleotides agree with TRBD2. Losses at the gene ends were 3 bases for V and 3 bases for J; bases not matched to a gene: 5. CDR1 is SGDLS and CDR2 is YYNGEE in the germline V gene. CDR3 length: 16 amino acids. The CDR3 region has the DNA TGTGCCAGCAGCGATGCTAGCGGGGGACACACCGGGGAGCTGTTTTTT. It is translated as CASSDASGGHTGELFF.

This clonotype was picked up a small number of times. An end of the junction does not agree with germline; a read error may underlie this. The CDR3 DNA reads as TGTGCCAGCAGCTTGGGACAGGGAACAGATACGCGGTATTTT. Encoded protein: CASSLGQGTDTRYF. V is TRBV5-6 and J is TRBJ2-3, with 7 bases lining up with TRBD1. Germline-derived CDR1 and CDR2 are SGHDT and YYEEEE. This CDR3 is built from 14 residues.

The sample holds many counts of this clonotype. The chain recombines TRBV30 with TRBJ1-4, with 7 bases aligning to TRBD1. Germline CDR1 GTSNPN, CDR2 SVGIG (reference sequence). The CDR3 totals 15 residues. V gave up 3 bases and J gave up 8 bases; unmatched junction bases: 12. CDR3 bases: TGTGCCTGGAGCGAAAGAACAGGGGTGAAGGAAAAACTGTTTTTT. Amino acid sequence: CAWSERTGVKEKLFF. Full variable domain (rest looked up from reference TRBV30 and TRBJ1-4): SQTIHQWPATLVQPVGSPLSLECTVEGTSNPNLYWYRQAAGRGLQLLFYSVGIGQISSEVPQNLSASRPQDRQFILSSKKLLLSDSGFYLCAWSERTGVKEKLFFGSGTQLSVL.

This clonotype was recorded many times. The V and J genes are TRBV4-2 and TRBJ2-7; D gene unclear. CDR1 is LGHNA, CDR2 YNFKEQ, per germline. V lost 0 bases to trimming and J lost 3 bases, with 6 bases between them. The CDR3 length is 13 residues. DNA of the CDR3: TGTGCCAGCAGCCAAGATGGTAGCTACGAGCAGTACTTC. Amino acids: CASSQDGSYEQYF.